These T cell receptor beta chains were read from a single sample in a study of shared clonotypes between healthy human individuals. The table came from immunoSEQ multiplex PCR; TCRdb's copy has only in-frame clones and leaves some out. The data contain roughly 2 million clones, approximately 94% of them singletons. The sequenced sample was naive CD8+ T cells sorted from blood. These receptors all stem from a man aged 18 to 29 in good health. Each CDR3 is given with its conserved first and last residue.

j_gene: TRBJ2-7; v_gene: TRBV5-1; CDR3aa: CASSLVGSGESYEQYF
j_gene: TRBJ2-1; v_gene: TRBV6-5; CDR3aa: CASSYHSSDEQFF
j_gene: TRBJ2-7; v_gene: TRBV27; CDR3aa: CASSLWGQGVDEQYF
j_gene: TRBJ2-7; v_gene: TRBV6-5; CDR3aa: CASKQGFSYEQYF
j_gene: TRBJ2-5; v_gene: TRBV6-5; CDR3aa: CASSYLPSGQETQYF
j_gene: TRBJ2-1; v_gene: TRBV5-6; CDR3aa: CASSLEGVLKRDEQFF
j_gene: TRBJ2-1; v_gene: TRBV19; CDR3aa: CASSMGISYNEQFF
j_gene: TRBJ2-7; v_gene: TRBV30; CDR3aa: CAWSVVGTGSYEQYF
j_gene: TRBJ1-1; v_gene: TRBV4-1; CDR3aa: CASSQTGQVWPEAFF
j_gene: TRBJ2-7; v_gene: TRBV7-9; CDR3aa: CASSSPGLAYEQYF
j_gene: TRBJ2-7; v_gene: TRBV5-1; CDR3aa: CASSLERSLAPGQGAKEQYF
j_gene: TRBJ1-1; v_gene: TRBV4-2; CDR3aa: CASSPRTGLNTEAFF
j_gene: TRBJ2-4; v_gene: TRBV7-6; CDR3aa: CASSSSPGTSGSSNIQYF
j_gene: TRBJ1-4; v_gene: TRBV18; CDR3aa: CASSQAATTNEKLFF
j_gene: TRBJ2-6; v_gene: TRBV11-1; CDR3aa: CASSLGVLISSGANVLTF
j_gene: TRBJ2-7; v_gene: TRBV4-1; CDR3aa: CASSVTSTYEQYF
j_gene: TRBJ2-5; v_gene: TRBV11-2; CDR3aa: CASSTHVSGETQYF
j_gene: TRBJ1-2; v_gene: TRBV30; CDR3aa: CAWTDWTEGNYGYTF
j_gene: TRBJ2-1; v_gene: TRBV11-3; CDR3aa: CASSSGGGGSTYNEQFF
j_gene: TRBJ1-6; v_gene: TRBV6-5; CDR3aa: CASSSGGESPLHF
j_gene: TRBJ1-5; v_gene: TRBV4-1; CDR3aa: CASSQEISGMNQPQHF
j_gene: TRBJ1-3; v_gene: TRBV15; CDR3aa: CATSRDSGDTIYF
j_gene: TRBJ2-7; v_gene: TRBV10-2; CDR3aa: CASSENRGATYEQYF
j_gene: TRBJ2-1; v_gene: TRBV12-5; CDR3aa: CASGLWPSLEREQNEQFF
j_gene: TRBJ2-4; v_gene: TRBV5-1; CDR3aa: CASSVTGEGNIQYF
j_gene: TRBJ1-6; v_gene: TRBV7-9; CDR3aa: CASSGENDYNSPLHF
j_gene: TRBJ2-7; v_gene: TRBV29-1; CDR3aa: CSVASGGSYEQYF
j_gene: TRBJ2-7; v_gene: TRBV10-3; CDR3aa: CAISESGGGFHEQYF
j_gene: TRBJ2-7; v_gene: TRBV15; CDR3aa: CATSTGTDPYEQYF
j_gene: TRBJ1-5; v_gene: TRBV19; CDR3aa: CASSMAGFQPQHF
j_gene: TRBJ1-4; v_gene: TRBV9; CDR3aa: CASSVDGTDNEKLFF
j_gene: TRBJ2-1; v_gene: TRBV4-3; CDR3aa: CASSQDPSGILGEQFF
j_gene: TRBJ2-2; v_gene: TRBV13; CDR3aa: CASSYRPIESAGELFF
j_gene: TRBJ2-3; v_gene: TRBV4-3; CDR3aa: CASSQVQFDTQYF
j_gene: TRBJ2-1; v_gene: TRBV19; CDR3aa: CASSIDNYNEQFF
j_gene: TRBJ1-5; v_gene: TRBV27; CDR3aa: CAVGGSQPQHF
j_gene: TRBJ2-5; v_gene: TRBV5-4; CDR3aa: CASSPDPEETQYF
j_gene: TRBJ2-2; v_gene: TRBV9; CDR3aa: CASSVFSGDTGELFF
j_gene: TRBJ2-2; v_gene: TRBV30; CDR3aa: CASYMGVAGELFF